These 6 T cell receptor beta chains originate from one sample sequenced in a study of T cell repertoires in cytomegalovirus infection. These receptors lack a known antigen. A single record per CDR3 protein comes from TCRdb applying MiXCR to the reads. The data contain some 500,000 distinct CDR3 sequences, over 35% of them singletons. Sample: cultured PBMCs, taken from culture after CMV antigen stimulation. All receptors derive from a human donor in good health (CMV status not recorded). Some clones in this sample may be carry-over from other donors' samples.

The CDR3 reads CASSLDLALQETQYF. The CDR3 bases are TGTGCCAGCAGCTTGGACTTAGCGCTACAAGAGACCCAGTACTTC. The genes are TRBV6-6 and TRBJ2-5; tentatively, D is TRBD2 (5 bases). CDR3 size: 15 residues. V gave up 6 bases and J gave up 2 bases, with 16 bases separating them. CDR1 is MNHNY and CDR2 is SVGAGI in the germline V gene (reference sequence).

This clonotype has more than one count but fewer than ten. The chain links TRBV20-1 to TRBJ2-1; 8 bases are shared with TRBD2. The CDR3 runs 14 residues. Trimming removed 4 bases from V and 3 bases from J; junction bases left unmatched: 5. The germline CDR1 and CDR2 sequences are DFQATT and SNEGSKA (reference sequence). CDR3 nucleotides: TGCAGTGCTACTTCCGGGGGGGGCTACAATGAGCAGTTCTTC. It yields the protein CSATSGGGYNEQFF.

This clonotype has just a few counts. In DNA form, the CDR3 reads TGTGCCAGCAGCTTAGGTTGGGGCGAGCAGTACTTC. Amino acids: CASSLGWGEQYF. This chain uses TRBV7-6 with TRBJ2-7; D unclear. Germline V lookup: CDR1 SGHVS, CDR2 FNYEAQ. This CDR3 has 12 amino acids. V dropped 1 base and J dropped 6 bases, with 7 bases sitting between them.

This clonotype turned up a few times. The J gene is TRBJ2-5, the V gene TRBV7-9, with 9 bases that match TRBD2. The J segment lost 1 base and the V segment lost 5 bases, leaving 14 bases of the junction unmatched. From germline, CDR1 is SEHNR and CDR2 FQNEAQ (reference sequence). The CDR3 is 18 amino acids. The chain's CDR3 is CASSRGLAGYGVQETQYF. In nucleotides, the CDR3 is TGTGCCAGCAGCCGGGGCCTAGCGGGATATGGGGTCCAAGAGACCCAGTACTTC.

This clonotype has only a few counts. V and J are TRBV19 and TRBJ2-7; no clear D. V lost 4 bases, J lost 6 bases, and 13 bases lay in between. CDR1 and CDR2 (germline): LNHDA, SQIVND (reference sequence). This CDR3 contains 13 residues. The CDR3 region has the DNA TGTGCCAGTAGTACCAACTTTTGGAGCGAGCAGTACTTC. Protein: CASSTNFWSEQYF.

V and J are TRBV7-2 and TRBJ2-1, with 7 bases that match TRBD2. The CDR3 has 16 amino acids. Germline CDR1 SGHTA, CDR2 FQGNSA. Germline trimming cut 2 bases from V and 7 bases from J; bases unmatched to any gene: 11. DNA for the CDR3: TGTGCCAGCAGCTTATCATACGGCGGGGGTAGAAATGAGCAGTTCTTC. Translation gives CASSLSYGGGRNEQFF.